Shown below are 18 T cell receptor beta chains from a single sample sequenced in a study of shared clonotypes between healthy human individuals. The protocol was immunoSEQ multiplex PCR, while the TCRdb copy is restricted to in-frame clones and leaves out a portion. The sample yields 2 million to 3 million clones, over 85% seen once. Sequencing was done on a sample of naive CD4+ T cells sorted from blood. The subset is: CD45RA+ positively selected. All receptors come from a man between 18 and 35 years old in good health.

This chain uses TRBV6-6 with TRBJ1-2; D remains unclear. The CDR3 contains 9 residues. Per germline, CDR1 MNHNY and CDR2 SVGAGI (reference sequence). The V end was cut by 4 bases, the J end by 14 bases, with 8 bases between. The CDR3 sequence: CASSLPQTF. CDR3 in DNA: TGTGCCAGCAGTTTGCCCCAGACCTTC.

V and J are TRBV5-6 and TRBJ1-6, with TRBD1 matching 8 bases. V trimming: 0 bases; J trimming: 1 base; junction bases outside the gene matches: 3. The germline CDR1 and CDR2 sequences are SGHDT and YYEEEE. The CDR3 is made up of 17 amino acids. CDR3 sequence (DNA): TGTGCCAGCAGCTTGGGGACAGGGTTGTCCTATAATTCACCCCTCCACTTT. Protein: CASSLGTGLSYNSPLHF.

This clone was observed a single time. The chain links TRBV20-1 to TRBJ2-7, with no clear D. V was cut by 8 bases and J by 0 bases, with 5 bases left in between. Germline V gene data show CDR1 as DFQATT and CDR2 as SNEGSKA (reference sequence). CDR3 length: 10 amino acids. The CDR3 nucleotides read TGCAGTTCTCCCTCCTACGAGCAGTACTTC. The encoded protein is CSSPSYEQYF.

CDR3 coding DNA: TGTGCCAGCAGCTTAAGAGGACAGGGGGACTATGGCTACACCTTC. Translation: CASSLRGQGDYGYTF. This sequence joins TRBV7-2 and TRBJ1-2; TRBD1 agrees at 10 bases. CDR3 length: 15 amino acids. The germline V gene has CDR1 SGHTA and CDR2 FQGNSA. With V trimmed by 2 bases and J by 3 bases, 3 bases remained unmatched. The full variable domain, completed using reference TRBV7-2 and TRBJ1-2, is GAGVSQSPSNKVTEKGKDVELRCDPISGHTALYWYRQSLGQGLEFLIYFQGNSAPDKSGLPSDRFSAERTGGSVSTLTIQRTQQEDSAVYLCASSLRGQGDYGYTFGSGTRLTVV.

This clone came up once. V usage is TRBV5-4 and J usage is TRBJ2-7; TRBD1 aligns across 7 bases. The germline CDR1 and CDR2 sequences are SGHNT and YYREEE (reference sequence). This CDR3 is built from 14 residues. Trimming cost V 5 bases and J 5 bases; bases outside gene matches: 10. CDR3 protein: CASSRSGTEDEQYF. The CDR3 nucleotides are TGTGCCAGCAGTCGGTCCGGGACAGAGGACGAGCAGTACTTC.

This chain's CDR3 is CASSQADGPYTGELFF. CDR3 in DNA: TGTGCCAGCAGTCAAGCGGACGGACCTTACACCGGGGAGCTGTTTTTT. The chain couples TRBV27 to TRBJ2-2; a weak D match, TRBD2 (5 bases). Between the trimmed V and J ends, which lost 5 bases and 3 bases, there was a span of 16 bases. Germline values: CDR1 MNHEY, CDR2 SMNVEV (reference sequence). CDR3 length: 16 residues.

J is TRBJ2-3 and V is TRBV6-1; D uncertain. The CDR3 extends over 13 amino acids. V was cut by 6 bases and J by 5 bases, with 12 bases left in between. The germline V gene has CDR1 MNHNS and CDR2 SASEGT. CDR3: CASRRSTLDTQYF. The CDR3 DNA reads as TGTGCCAGCAGGCGTAGCACTTTAGATACGCAGTATTTT.

The chain combines TRBV20-1 with TRBJ2-5; D unresolved. Trimming left V 7 bases short and J 5 bases short, with 11 bases between. The CDR3 extends over 11 amino acids. CDR1 DFQATT and CDR2 SNEGSKA come from the germline V gene (reference sequence). CDR3: CSVVGVETQYF. The CDR3 DNA is TGCAGTGTGGTGGGCGTGGAGACCCAGTACTTC.

This clone was detected only a few times. This chain links TRBV19 with TRBJ1-1, with TRBD1 matching 11 bases. Germline CDR1 and CDR2: LNHDA and SQIVND (reference sequence). Trimming at V came to 5 bases and at J to 7 bases, leaving 9 bases not matched to a gene. CDR3 length: 15 residues. The CDR3 region has the DNA TGTGCCAGTAGTGGACAGGGGGCGACCTCGCGTGAAGCTTTCTTT. Encoded protein: CASSGQGATSREAFF.

V usage is TRBV2 and J usage is TRBJ1-5, with 7 nucleotides matching TRBD1. J was trimmed by 2 bases and V by 6 bases; bases with no gene match: 4. The CDR3 has 14 residues. Germline V CDR1 and CDR2: SNHLY, FYNNEI. The CDR3 DNA reads as TGTGCCAGCAGCGACAGGGAAGGCAATCAGCCCCAGCATTTT. It is translated as CASSDREGNQPQHF.

The chain links TRBV30 to TRBJ2-3, with 7 bases identical to TRBD2. Germline trimming cut 4 bases from V and 2 bases from J; bases unmatched to any gene: 3. The germline CDR1 and CDR2 sequences are GTSNPN and SVGIG (reference sequence). The CDR3 is 13 amino acids. The CDR3 DNA reads TGTGCCTGGACTAGCGGACCCACAGATACGCAGTATTTT. It is translated as CAWTSGPTDTQYF.

On this clone itself: The sample has other DNA sequences that encode this CDR3 too. The rearrangement joins TRBV28 to TRBJ2-3; 8 nucleotides match TRBD2. The CDR3 extends over 13 amino acids. Germline CDR1 and CDR2: MDHEN and SYDVKM. The V segment lost 7 bases and the J segment 1 base; nucleotides outside the gene matches: 1. The DNA of the CDR3 is TGTGCCAGCACCGGGGGGGGCACAGATACGCAGTATTTT. It encodes CASTGGGTDTQYF.

The chain uses TRBV29-1 and TRBJ2-1, with 10 bases fitting TRBD2. Germline CDR1 and CDR2: SQVTM and ANQGSEA. V shed 2 bases and J 4 bases; nucleotides not matched to a gene: 5. The CDR3 length is 15 residues. The CDR3 bases are TGCAGCGTTGAAAGCCCGACTAGCGGGTACAATGAGCAGTTCTTC. Protein product: CSVESPTSGYNEQFF.

The J gene is TRBJ1-5, the V gene TRBV19; the D is unclear. V gave up 5 bases and J gave up 3 bases, with 11 bases separating them. Germline V gives CDR1 LNHDA, CDR2 SQIVND (reference sequence). The CDR3 length is 14 residues. CDR3 protein: CASSPPDPNQPQHF. The CDR3 DNA follows: TGTGCCAGTAGTCCCCCCGACCCCAATCAGCCCCAGCATTTT.

V usage is TRBV23-1 and J usage is TRBJ2-7, with 8 positions matching TRBD1. TRBV23-1 is an ORF, and what it does is uncertain. The CDR3 runs 13 residues. V was pared by 6 bases and J by 3 bases, with 4 bases of the junction left unmatched. CDR3 coding DNA: TGCGCCAGCAGAGGACAGGGTTTCTACGAGCAGTACTTC. This sequence encodes CASRGQGFYEQYF.

V and J are TRBV4-1 and TRBJ1-1, with D possibly matching TRBD1 (5 bases). This CDR3 has 17 amino acids. The germline CDR1 and CDR2 sequences are MGHRA and YSYEKL. V was cut by 0 bases and J by 0 bases, with 14 bases left in between. The CDR3 DNA reads TGCGCCAGCAGCCAAGAAGTGGGGCTCACCTTGAACACTGAAGCTTTCTTT. It codes for CASSQEVGLTLNTEAFF.

This chain uses TRBV5-1 with TRBJ2-2; no firm D call. Germline lookup yields CDR1 SGHRS and CDR2 YFSETQ. The CDR3 extends over 14 amino acids. Trimming cost V 0 bases and J 6 bases, with 9 bases left between them. The CDR3 region has the DNA TGCGCCAGCAGCTTGGCCGTCGGGCCCGGGGAGCTGTTTTTT. Amino acid sequence: CASSLAVGPGELFF.

The chain couples TRBV9 to TRBJ2-1; TRBD2 is a possible D gene (6 bases). CDR1 is SGDLS, CDR2 YYNGEE, per germline. The V gene lost 3 bases and the J gene lost 6 bases, with 19 bases spanning the gap. The CDR3 consists of 16 residues. The CDR3 sequence is CASSGGPAEGPNEQFF. CDR3 DNA sequence: TGTGCCAGCAGCGGAGGACCAGCGGAGGGCCCCAATGAGCAGTTCTTC. The variable domain in full, completed from reference TRBV9 and TRBJ2-1, reads DSGVTQTPKHLITATGQRVTLRCSPRSGDLSVYWYQQSLDQGLQFLIQYYNGEERAKGNILERFSAQQFPDLHSELNLSSLELGDSALYFCASSGGPAEGPNEQFFGPGTRLTVL.